Given below is one TCR beta chain in context. No antigen is known for it. This entry belongs to a study of T cell repertoires and HLA-DP antigens. Study-wide points: Antigen presentation used HeLa cells, with total CD4+ cells responding.

Between the trimmed V and J ends, which lost 7 bases and 5 bases, there was a span of 17 bases. The V gene's germline CDR1 is SQVTM and CDR2 ANQGSEA. The CDR3 runs to 13 residues. TCRdb's table, derived via immunoSEQ multiplex PCR, lists solely in-frame clones and lacks some. Altogether some 110,000 clones are present, 90% to 95% being singletons, with the ten largest covering 0.25% to 0.3%. This TCR came from a woman aged 18-35 years in good health and CMV-seronegative. The source material was CD4+ T cells from PBMCs. V and J are TRBV29-1 and TRBJ1-1; tentatively, D is TRBD1 (5 bases). This CDR3 is CSGVLAGRTEAFF. CDR3 sequence (DNA): TGCAGCGGGGTGTTAGCAGGGAGGACTGAAGCTTTCTTT.